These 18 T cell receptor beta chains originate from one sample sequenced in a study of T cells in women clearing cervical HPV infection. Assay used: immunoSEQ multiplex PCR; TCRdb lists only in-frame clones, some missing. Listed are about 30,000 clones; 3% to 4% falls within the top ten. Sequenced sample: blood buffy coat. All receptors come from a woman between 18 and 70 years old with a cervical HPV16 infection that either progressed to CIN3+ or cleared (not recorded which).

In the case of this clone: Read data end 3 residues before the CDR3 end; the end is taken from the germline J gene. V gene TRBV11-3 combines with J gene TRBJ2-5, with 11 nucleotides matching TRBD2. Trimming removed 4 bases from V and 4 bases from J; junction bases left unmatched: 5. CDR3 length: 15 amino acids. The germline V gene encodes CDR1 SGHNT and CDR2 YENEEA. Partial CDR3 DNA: TGTGCCAGCAGCTCCTTAGCGGGAGGGGGAGAGACC. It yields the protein CASSSLAGGGET. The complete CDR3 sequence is CASSSLAGGGETQYF.

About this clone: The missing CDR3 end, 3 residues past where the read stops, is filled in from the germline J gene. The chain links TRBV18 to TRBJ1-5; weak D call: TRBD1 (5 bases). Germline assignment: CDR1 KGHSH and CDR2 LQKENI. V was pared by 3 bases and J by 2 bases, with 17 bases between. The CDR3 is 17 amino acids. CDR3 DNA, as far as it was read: TGTGCCAGCTCACCGGGAGCCAGGGCCGTACGCAATCAGCCC. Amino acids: CASSPGARAVRNQP. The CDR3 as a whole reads CASSPGARAVRNQPQHF.

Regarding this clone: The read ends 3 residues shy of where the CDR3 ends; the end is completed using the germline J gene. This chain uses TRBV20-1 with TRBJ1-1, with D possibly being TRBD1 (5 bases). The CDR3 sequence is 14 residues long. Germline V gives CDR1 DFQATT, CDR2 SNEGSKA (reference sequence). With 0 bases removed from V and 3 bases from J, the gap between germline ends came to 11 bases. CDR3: CSARDRGEDTEAFF. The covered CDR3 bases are TGCAGTGCTAGAGATAGGGGTGAGGACACTGAA.

CDR3 region: CSARLAETSTDTQYF. CDR3 bases read: TGCAGTGCAAGACTAGCGGAGACTAGCACAGATACG. V and J are TRBV20-1 and TRBJ2-3; TRBD2 aligns across 9 bases. The observed sequence ends 3 residues before the CDR3 terminus, with the missing tail filled in from the germline J gene. The CDR3 has 15 amino acids. V lost 6 bases, J lost 0 bases, and 7 bases stayed unmatched. CDR1 and CDR2 from the germline V gene are DFQATT and SNEGSKA (reference sequence).

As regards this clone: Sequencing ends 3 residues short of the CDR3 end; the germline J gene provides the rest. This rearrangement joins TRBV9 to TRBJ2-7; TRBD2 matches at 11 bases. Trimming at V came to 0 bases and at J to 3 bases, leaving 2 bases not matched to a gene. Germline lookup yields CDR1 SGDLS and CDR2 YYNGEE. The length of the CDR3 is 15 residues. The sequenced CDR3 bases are TGTGCCAGCAGCGTAGCCGGGACTAGCGGCTACGAG. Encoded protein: CASSVAGTSGYE. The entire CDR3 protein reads CASSVAGTSGYEQYF.

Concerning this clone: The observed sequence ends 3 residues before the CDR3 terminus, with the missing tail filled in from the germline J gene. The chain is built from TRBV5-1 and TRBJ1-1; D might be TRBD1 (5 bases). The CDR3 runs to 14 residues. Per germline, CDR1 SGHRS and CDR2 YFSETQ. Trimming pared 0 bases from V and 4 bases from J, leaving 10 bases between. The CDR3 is CASSLDRGITEAFF. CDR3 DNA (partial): TGCGCCAGCAGCTTGGATCGGGGGATCACTGAA.

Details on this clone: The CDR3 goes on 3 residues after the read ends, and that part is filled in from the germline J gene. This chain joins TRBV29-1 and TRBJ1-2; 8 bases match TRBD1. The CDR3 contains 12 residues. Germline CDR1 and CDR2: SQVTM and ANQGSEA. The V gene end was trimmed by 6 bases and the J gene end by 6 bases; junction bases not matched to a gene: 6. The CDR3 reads CSVQDRGDGYTF. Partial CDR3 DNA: TGCAGCGTCCAAGACAGGGGAGATGGC.

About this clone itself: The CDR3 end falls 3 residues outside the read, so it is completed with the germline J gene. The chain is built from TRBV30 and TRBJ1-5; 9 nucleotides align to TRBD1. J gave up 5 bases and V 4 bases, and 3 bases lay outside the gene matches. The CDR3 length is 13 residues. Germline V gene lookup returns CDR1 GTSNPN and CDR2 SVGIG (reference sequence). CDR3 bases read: TGTGCCTGGACCAGACAGGGGGATCAGCCC. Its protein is CAWTRQGDQP. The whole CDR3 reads CAWTRQGDQPQHF.

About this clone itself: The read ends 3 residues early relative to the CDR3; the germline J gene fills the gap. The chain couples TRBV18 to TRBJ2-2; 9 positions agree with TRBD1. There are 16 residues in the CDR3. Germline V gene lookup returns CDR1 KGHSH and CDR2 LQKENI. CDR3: CASSRDRDSYNSPLFF. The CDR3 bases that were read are TGTGCCAGCTCACGGGACAGGGACTCCTATAATTCACCG. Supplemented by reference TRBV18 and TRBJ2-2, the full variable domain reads NAGVMQNPRHLVRRRGQEARLRCSPMKGHSHVYWYRQLPEEGLKFMVYLQKENIIDESGMPKERFSAEFPKEGPSILRIQQVVRGDSAAYFCASSRDRDSYNSPLFFGEGSRLTVL.

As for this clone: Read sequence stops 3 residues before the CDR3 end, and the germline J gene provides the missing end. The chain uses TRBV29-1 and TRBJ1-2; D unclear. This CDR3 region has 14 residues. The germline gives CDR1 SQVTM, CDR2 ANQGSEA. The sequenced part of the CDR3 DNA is TGCAGCGTCCACTCGGGGTTCTCCTACAATGAC. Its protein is CSVHSGFSYND. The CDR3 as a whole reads CSVHSGFSYNDYTF. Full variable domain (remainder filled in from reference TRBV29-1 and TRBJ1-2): SAVISQKPSRDICQRGTSLTIQCQVDSQVTMMFWYRQQPGQSLTLIATANQGSEATYESGFVIDKFPISRPNLTFSTLTVSNMSPEDSSIYLCSVHSGFSYNDYTFGSGTRLTVV.

The CDR3 loop reads CSARDHRGSSNTGELFF. CDR3 bases read: TGCAGTGCTAGAGACCACAGGGGGAGTTCGAACACCGGGGAG. The rearrangement links TRBV20-1 to TRBJ2-2, with 8 bases lining up with TRBD1. The read is 3 residues too short to cover the CDR3 end, so that end is filled in from the germline J gene. The CDR3 has 17 residues. After removal of 0 bases from V and 0 bases from J, the junction contained 6 bases not matched to a gene. Germline assignment: CDR1 DFQATT and CDR2 SNEGSKA (reference sequence).

CDR3 sequence reads: CASSIRTGDYGYTF. The CDR3 bases that were read are TGTGCCAGTAGTATTCGGACGGGGGACTATGGC. The rearrangement uses TRBV19 and TRBJ1-2; weak D call: TRBD1 (5 bases). The read comes to an end 3 residues before the CDR3 does, leaving the germline J gene to fill in the end. Germline V lookup: CDR1 LNHDA, CDR2 SQIVND (reference sequence). V was pared by 3 bases and J by 3 bases, with 11 bases between. The CDR3 has 14 amino acids. Looking up the rest from reference TRBV19 and TRBJ1-2 gives the full variable domain: DGGITQSPKYLFRKEGQNVTLSCEQNLNHDAMYWYRQDPGQGLRLIYYSQIVNDFQKGDIAEGYSVSREKKESFPLTVTSAQKNPTAFYLCASSIRTGDYGYTFGSGTRLTVV.

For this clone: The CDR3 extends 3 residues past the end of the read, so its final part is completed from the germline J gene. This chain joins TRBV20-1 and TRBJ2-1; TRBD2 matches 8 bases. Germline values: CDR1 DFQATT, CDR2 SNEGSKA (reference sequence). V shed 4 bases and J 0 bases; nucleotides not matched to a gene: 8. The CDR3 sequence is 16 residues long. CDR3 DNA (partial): TGCAGTGCTAACCCTCGGACTAGCCTCTCCTACAATGAG. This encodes CSANPRTSLSYNE. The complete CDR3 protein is CSANPRTSLSYNEQFF.

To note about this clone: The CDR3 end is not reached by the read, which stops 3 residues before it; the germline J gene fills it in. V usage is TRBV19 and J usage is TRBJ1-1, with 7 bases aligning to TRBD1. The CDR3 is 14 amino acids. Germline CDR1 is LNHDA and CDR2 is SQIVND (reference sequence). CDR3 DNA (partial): TGTGCCAGTAGTATAGACGGACACCGGGGACAG. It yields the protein CASSIDGHRGQ. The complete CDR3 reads CASSIDGHRGQAFF.

The CDR3 reads CASSPQHNQPQHF. The sequenced part of the CDR3 DNA is TGTGCCAGCAGCCCACAGCACAATCAGCCC. The chain has TRBV7-2 and TRBJ1-5; D is unresolved. The missing CDR3 end, 3 residues past where the read stops, is filled in from the germline J gene. The CDR3 has 13 residues. The V gene's germline CDR1 is SGHTA and CDR2 FQGNSA. V was trimmed by 5 bases and J by 3 bases, leaving 8 bases between them.

The DNA read from the CDR3 is TGCAGTGCTGATCCACCGGGACTAGGGCTCTACGAG. As protein: CSADPPGLGLYE. The full CDR3 protein reads CSADPPGLGLYEQYF. V and J are TRBV20-1 and TRBJ2-7; 8 nucleotides match TRBD2. The DNA ends 3 residues before the CDR3 does, and the rest of the CDR3 is filled in from the germline J gene. The germline CDR1 and CDR2 sequences are DFQATT and SNEGSKA (reference sequence). The CDR3 length is 15 residues. Trimming cost V 5 bases and J 3 bases; bases outside gene matches: 12.

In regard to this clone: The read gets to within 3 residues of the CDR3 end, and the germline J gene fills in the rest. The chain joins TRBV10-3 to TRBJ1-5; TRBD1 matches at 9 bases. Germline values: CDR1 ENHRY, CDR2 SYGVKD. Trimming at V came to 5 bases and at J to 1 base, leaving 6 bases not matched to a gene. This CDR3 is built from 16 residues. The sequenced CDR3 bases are TGTGCCATCAGTCCTTCGGACAGGGGCAGCAATCAGCCC. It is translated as CAISPSDRGSNQP. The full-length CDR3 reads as CAISPSDRGSNQPQHF.

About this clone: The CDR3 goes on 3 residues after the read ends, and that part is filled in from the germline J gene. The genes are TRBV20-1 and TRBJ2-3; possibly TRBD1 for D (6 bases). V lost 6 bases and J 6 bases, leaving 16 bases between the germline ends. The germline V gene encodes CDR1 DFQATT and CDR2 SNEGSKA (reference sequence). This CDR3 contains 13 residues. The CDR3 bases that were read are TGCAGTGCGGAGAGGATTGGGGGCGATACG. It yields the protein CSAERIGGDT. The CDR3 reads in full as CSAERIGGDTQYF.